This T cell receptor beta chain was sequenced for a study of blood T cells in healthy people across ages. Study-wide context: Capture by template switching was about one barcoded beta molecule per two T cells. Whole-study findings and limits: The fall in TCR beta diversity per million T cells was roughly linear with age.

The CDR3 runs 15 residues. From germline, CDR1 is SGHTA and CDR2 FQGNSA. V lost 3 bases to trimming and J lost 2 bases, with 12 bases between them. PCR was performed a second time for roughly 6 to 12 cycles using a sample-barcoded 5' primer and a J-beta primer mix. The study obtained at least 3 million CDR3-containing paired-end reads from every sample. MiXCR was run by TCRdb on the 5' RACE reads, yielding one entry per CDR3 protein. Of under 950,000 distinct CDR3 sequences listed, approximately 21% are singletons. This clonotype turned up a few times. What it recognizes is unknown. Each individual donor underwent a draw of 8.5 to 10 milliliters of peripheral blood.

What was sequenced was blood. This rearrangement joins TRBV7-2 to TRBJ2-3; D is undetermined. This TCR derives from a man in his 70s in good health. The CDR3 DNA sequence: TGTGCCAGCAGCTTCAAGGGCTCGGACACAGATACGCAGTATTTT. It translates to CASSFKGSDTDTQYF.